Each of the 25 T cell receptor beta chains below was sequenced from the same sample in a study of post-analysis software for immune sequencing data. Antigen specificity for these receptors is unknown. Study-level points and caveats: Roughly 5 TRBV segments, TRBV5-6, TRBV5-1 and TRBV20-1 among them, were found more frequent in patients than controls.

Presence of unique molecular identifiers characterized the TCR beta cDNA libraries. TCRdb reprocessed the PCR reads with MiXCR, giving one entry per CDR3 protein. The repertoire holds approximately 350,000 distinct CDR3 sequences, with approximately 38% as singletons. Sequenced: blood. Receptors were obtained from a girl under 18 with multiple sclerosis.

This clonotype was counted a few times. The gene calls are TRBV20-1 and TRBJ2-1; 11 bases are shared with TRBD2. CDR3 length: 13 residues. Germline assignment: CDR1 DFQATT and CDR2 SNEGSKA (reference sequence). The junction had 2 bases not matched to a gene; V was cut back by 5 bases and J by 5 bases. As DNA, the CDR3 is TGCAGTGCTGTAGCGGGGGGGAACAATGAGCAGTTCTTC. Translating it yields CSAVAGGNNEQFF.

On this clonotype itself: A junction boundary mismatches the germline segment, possibly from a read error. This chain uses TRBV5-1 with TRBJ2-2; TRBD2 is a possible D gene (5 bases). Per the germline V gene, CDR1 is SGHRS and CDR2 is YFSETQ. The CDR3 has 15 amino acids. The CDR3 sequence is CASSLESSNTGERFF. The CDR3 region has the DNA TGCGCCAGCAGCCTCGAGAGTTCGAACACCGGGGAGCGGTTTTTT. The full variable domain, rest sourced from reference TRBV5-1 and TRBJ2-2, is KAGVTQTPRYLIKTRGQQVTLSCSPISGHRSVSWYQQTPGQGLQFLFEYFSETQRNKGNFPGRFSGRQFSNSRSEMNVSTLELGDSALYLCASSLESSNTGERFFGEGSRLTVL.

The chain is built from TRBV7-2 and TRBJ1-2, with TRBD1 as a possible D gene (5 bases). The V and J ends lost 8 bases and 7 bases respectively, with 17 bases between them. The CDR3 sequence is 13 residues long. Germline CDR1 reads SGHTA; CDR2 reads FQGNSA. CDR3 DNA: TGTGCCAGCCGCGAACAGGCCATGGGTGGCTACACCTTC. Translating it yields CASREQAMGGYTF.

This clonotype was counted between two and nine times. As DNA, the CDR3 is TGCGCCAGCAGCTTCGAGCCGCTTCGGGTAGCCAAAAACATTCAGTACTTC. Translated: CASSFEPLRVAKNIQYF. V gene TRBV5-1 combines with J gene TRBJ2-4, with D uncertain. The CDR3 consists of 17 residues. The germline CDR1 and CDR2 sequences are SGHRS and YFSETQ. Trimming shortened V by 2 bases and J by 0 bases, and 15 bases separated the two germline ends.

Only a few counts were recorded for this clonotype. The chain uses TRBV6-1 and TRBJ2-7; D unclear. The CDR3 has 13 residues. In germline, CDR1 is MNHNS, CDR2 SASEGT. The V gene lost 5 bases and the J gene lost 3 bases, with 11 bases spanning the gap. The chain's CDR3 is CASSIQGDYEQYF. The CDR3 nucleotides are TGTGCCAGCAGTATCCAAGGAGACTACGAGCAGTACTTC.

This clonotype was recorded only once. The V and J genes are TRBV3-1 and TRBJ1-2; D is uncertain. The germline gives CDR1 LGHDT, CDR2 YNNKEL (reference sequence). Trimming stripped 1 base from V and 4 bases from J, with 10 bases between. CDR3 length equals 14 residues. The CDR3, as DNA: TGTGCCAGCAGCCAAGCTATGGGCCGCTATGGCTACACCTTC. This encodes CASSQAMGRYGYTF.

The chain combines TRBV9 with TRBJ1-6, with D perhaps TRBD1 (6 bases). Germline V gene sequence: CDR1 SGDLS, CDR2 YYNGEE. The germline V and J ends were trimmed by 0 bases and 2 bases, with 15 bases remaining between them. This CDR3 has 18 amino acids. This chain's CDR3 is CASSVGGGGDAYNSPLHF. The CDR3 DNA reads as TGTGCCAGCAGCGTAGGAGGCGGGGGCGACGCCTATAATTCACCCCTCCACTTT.

The chain is built from TRBV5-1 and TRBJ1-1; D remains ambiguous. There are 11 residues in the CDR3. Trimming left V 1 base short and J 11 bases short, with 9 bases between. Germline V gene lookup returns CDR1 SGHRS and CDR2 YFSETQ. CDR3 nucleotide sequence: TGCGCCAGCAGCTTGTCCGGAGTCGCTTTCTTT. It is translated as CASSLSGVAFF.

In the case of this clonotype: This may stem from a read error, because a much larger clone lies one nucleotide away. The rearrangement uses TRBV7-9 and TRBJ2-5; 7 bases are a match to TRBD2. V trimming: 3 bases; J trimming: 5 bases; junction bases outside the gene matches: 6. Germline CDR1 reads SEHNR; CDR2 reads FQNEAQ (reference sequence). This CDR3 has 14 amino acids. CDR3 nucleotides: TGTGCCAGCAGCTTCGGGGGGAGGCGGGAGACCCAGTACTTC. Its translation: CASSFGGRRETQYF.

This clonotype was observed once. A read error may account for a junction end that differs from germline. The chain has TRBV20-1 and TRBJ2-7; D remains unclear. Germline values: CDR1 DFQATT, CDR2 SNEGSKA (reference sequence). The CDR3 is 11 residues long. The CDR3 DNA reads TGCAGGGCTAGAGATCCCTACGAGCAGTACTTC. It codes for CRARDPYEQYF.

The rearrangement joins TRBV29-1 to TRBJ2-7, with D hard to call. In germline, CDR1 is SQVTM, CDR2 ANQGSEA. CDR3 length: 14 residues. The ends were cut back, 4 bases at V and 6 bases at J, with 19 bases in the middle. DNA for the CDR3: TGCAGCGTTGGTTCCGGACGCCTCGGAACCGAGCAGTACTTC. The encoded protein is CSVGSGRLGTEQYF.

The chain joins TRBV6-1 to TRBJ2-1; 8 nucleotides line up with TRBD2. Trimming at V came to 6 bases and at J to 0 bases, leaving 4 bases not matched to a gene. Germline V gene data show CDR1 as MNHNS and CDR2 as SASEGT. The CDR3 totals 15 residues. CDR3 residues: CASRESGGSYNEQFF. The DNA for the CDR3 is TGTGCCAGCAGAGAAAGCGGGGGCTCCTACAATGAGCAGTTCTTC.

The chain carries TRBV28 and TRBJ2-1, with TRBD2 matching 9 bases. The CDR3 runs 18 residues. The V segment lost 7 bases and the J segment 9 bases; nucleotides outside the gene matches: 22. Germline loops: CDR1 MDHEN, CDR2 SYDVKM. In DNA, the CDR3 is TGTGCCAGCACCAAAGGGCGGGGGGGCCTAATTTTCCTCCTTGAGCAGTTCTTC. It yields the protein CASTKGRGGLIFLLEQFF.

This chain connects TRBV5-5 to TRBJ2-4; either TRBD1 or TRBD2 may supply D (5 bases each). From germline, CDR1 is SGHKS and CDR2 YYEKEE (reference sequence). V was trimmed by 3 bases and J by 3 bases, leaving 19 bases between them. The CDR3 runs to 17 residues. The CDR3 DNA sequence: TGTGCCAGCAGCTCCGAGAGGGGCGAGGTCTTCAAAAACATTCAGTACTTC. Its protein product is CASSSERGEVFKNIQYF. Looking up the rest from reference TRBV5-5 and TRBJ2-4 gives the full variable domain: DAGVTQSPTHLIKTRGQQVTLRCSPISGHKSVSWYQQVLGQGPQFIFQYYEKEERGRGNFPDRFSARQFPNYSSELNVNALLLGDSALYLCASSSERGEVFKNIQYFGAGTRLSVL.

The sample holds a few counts of this clonotype. The chain links TRBV20-1 to TRBJ2-5; unclear D gene. The CDR3 covers 15 residues. Germline V lookup: CDR1 DFQATT, CDR2 SNEGSKA (reference sequence). V shed 7 bases and J shed 6 bases, with 24 bases lying between them. Written as DNA, the CDR3 is TGCAGTGGCCCCCATGCAGGTGATATCTATAAGACCCAGTACTTC. Its protein product is CSGPHAGDIYKTQYF.

This clonotype was counted only a few times. The chain is built from TRBV7-2 and TRBJ2-5; tentative D call: TRBD1 (6 bases). V was trimmed by 1 base and J by 4 bases, leaving 13 bases between them. The CDR3 loop spans 15 amino acids. Germline CDR1 SGHTA, CDR2 FQGNSA. The CDR3 reads CASSLEGQTTETQYF. The CDR3 bases are TGTGCCAGCAGCTTAGAGGGACAAACCACAGAGACCCAGTACTTC.

This chain links TRBV27 with TRBJ2-7; D gene unclear. The CDR3 spans 16 residues. The ends were cut back, 2 bases at V and 0 bases at J, with 14 bases in the middle. Germline V CDR1 and CDR2: MNHEY, SMNVEV (reference sequence). CDR3 nucleotides: TGTGCCAGCAGTTTAAGTTTGCCGCGGAGCTCCTACGAGCAGTACTTC. Residues: CASSLSLPRSSYEQYF.

This clonotype occurred a few times. The chain is built from TRBV12-3 or TRBV12-4 and TRBJ2-1; 8 nucleotides agree with TRBD1. The V gene end was trimmed by 3 bases and the J gene end by 6 bases; junction bases not matched to a gene: 1. The CDR3 length is 13 residues. The chain's CDR3 is CASSFTGGNEQFF. The CDR3 nucleotides read TGTGCCAGCAGTTTTACAGGGGGCAATGAGCAGTTCTTC.

This rearrangement joins TRBV2 to TRBJ2-7, with a tentative D call TRBD2 (6 bases). The germline gives CDR1 SNHLY, CDR2 FYNNEI. Deletions cut 1 base from V and 1 base from J, with 11 bases between. The CDR3 is made up of 15 amino acids. CDR3 residues: CASSEVTGRSYEQYF. The CDR3 nucleotides read TGTGCCAGCAGTGAAGTAACGGGGAGGTCCTACGAGCAGTACTTC.

This sequence joins TRBV20-1 and TRBJ2-1; tentative D call: TRBD1 (6 bases). Germline V gene sequence: CDR1 DFQATT, CDR2 SNEGSKA (reference sequence). Trimming stripped 3 bases from V and 5 bases from J, with 20 bases between. There are 16 residues in the CDR3. CDR3 in amino acids: CSASLIGQGWDNEQFF. Written as DNA, the CDR3 is TGCAGTGCTAGTTTAATCGGGCAGGGGTGGGACAATGAGCAGTTCTTC.

This rearrangement joins TRBV5-6 to TRBJ2-7; D is undetermined. V was cut by 2 bases and J by 2 bases, with 14 bases left in between. Per germline, CDR1 SGHDT and CDR2 YYEEEE. This CDR3 comprises 15 residues. In DNA, the CDR3 is TGTGCCAGCAGCTTCTTCGGTGGGAATCCCTACGAGCAGTACTTC. It translates to CASSFFGGNPYEQYF.

This clonotype was seen more than once but under ten times. The V and J genes are TRBV7-2 and TRBJ1-2; D gene unclear. V was cut by 3 bases and J by 9 bases, with 17 bases left in between. CDR3 length: 14 residues. Germline V gene lookup returns CDR1 SGHTA and CDR2 FQGNSA. DNA for the CDR3: TGTGCCAGCAGCTTGTCCGGGGTAGAGTCTCGCTACACCTTC. Protein: CASSLSGVESRYTF.

A note on this clonotype: At one end the junction does not follow the germline gene, possibly because of a read error. The gene calls are TRBV29-1 and TRBJ2-1, with 9 bases identical to TRBD1. There are 14 residues in the CDR3. The germline V gene encodes CDR1 SQVTM and CDR2 ANQGSEA. The CDR3 here is CSALRGQGYNGQFF. As DNA, the CDR3 is TGCAGCGCCCTCCGGGGACAGGGATACAATGGGCAGTTCTTC.

V is TRBV7-6 and J is TRBJ2-7; D perhaps matches TRBD2 (5 bases). The germline V and J ends were trimmed by 8 bases and 0 bases, with 17 bases remaining between them. The CDR3 has 15 residues. The germline V gene encodes CDR1 SGHVS and CDR2 FNYEAQ. The CDR3 reads CASSSRRSSSYEQYF. The CDR3 nucleotides are TGTGCCAGCTCCTCTCGGAGGAGTAGCTCCTACGAGCAGTACTTC.

The rearrangement links TRBV29-1 to TRBJ1-3; no reliable D call. From germline, CDR1 is SQVTM and CDR2 ANQGSEA. The CDR3 length is 14 residues. The V end was cut by 3 bases, the J end by 1 base, with 10 bases between. CDR3 in DNA: TGCAGCGTTGAGCCCGAAGGGTCTGGAAACACCATATATTTT. Translated: CSVEPEGSGNTIYF.